Below are 26 T cell receptor beta chains sequenced from a single sample in a study of beta chain features in type 1 diabetes. Expressed TCRB transcripts were sequenced because the entire RNA isolate underwent reverse transcription. Here immunoSEQ multiplex PCR was the method, and the copy in TCRdb shows in-frame clones only, minus some. The table has under 300,000 clones, 8% seen once. The sample taken for sequencing was central memory CD4+ T cells from blood. The receptors were sampled from a woman aged 18-29 years in good health.

The gene calls are TRBV7-6 and TRBJ1-1, with TRBD1 matching 8 bases. Germline V gene data show CDR1 as SGHVS and CDR2 as FNYEAQ. With 5 bases clipped from V and 0 bases from J, the junction kept 8 bases outside the gene matches. The CDR3 totals 16 residues. CDR3 residues: CASSRNGQGMNTEAFF. CDR3 bases: TGTGCCAGCAGCCGAAACGGACAGGGAATGAACACTGAAGCTTTCTTT.

A few counts support this clone. The chain is built from TRBV28 and TRBJ2-3; 10 bases match TRBD2. V was clipped by 8 bases and J by 4 bases; unmatched bases: 6. Germline V gene lookup returns CDR1 MDHEN and CDR2 SYDVKM. This CDR3 has 14 amino acids. The CDR3 DNA sequence: TGTGCCAGCTCGAGCGGGGGGGCCTCAGATACGCAGTATTTT. This translates into CASSSGGASDTQYF.

The rearrangement joins TRBV11-3 to TRBJ2-3; D perhaps matches TRBD2 (7 bases). Trimming removed 3 bases at V and 6 bases at J, with 13 bases between. Germline V gene sequence: CDR1 SGHNT, CDR2 YENEEA. This CDR3 spans 14 amino acids. In nucleotides, the CDR3 is TGTGCCAGCAGCTTGGGGGGGCCAGAGGATACGCAGTATTTT. Translation: CASSLGGPEDTQYF. The full variable domain, completed using reference TRBV11-3 and TRBJ2-3, is EAGVVQSPRYKIIEKKQPVAFWCNPISGHNTLYWYLQNLGQGPELLIRYENEEAVDDSQLPKDRFSAERLKGVDSTLKIQPAELGDSAVYLCASSLGGPEDTQYFGPGTRLTVL.

The chain carries TRBV7-3 and TRBJ2-1; 9 bases fit TRBD1. With V trimmed by 4 bases and J by 8 bases, 6 bases remained unmatched. The germline CDR1 and CDR2 sequences are SGHTA and FQGTGA. CDR3 length: 14 amino acids. For the CDR3, the DNA is TGTGCCAGCAGCTCGGTACAGGGGGCCGATGAGCAGTTCTTC. Protein: CASSSVQGADEQFF.

In this sample, this clone turned up a few times. The CDR3 loop is CASSFQSSNQPQHF. In DNA, the CDR3 is TGTGCCAGCAGCTTTCAGTCTTCCAATCAGCCCCAGCATTTT. The rearrangement uses TRBV7-9 and TRBJ1-5; unclear D gene. This CDR3 has 14 residues. V lost 3 bases, J lost 3 bases, and 9 bases lay in between. From germline, CDR1 is SEHNR and CDR2 FQNEAQ (reference sequence).

The J gene is TRBJ2-2, the V gene TRBV2; TRBD2 matches at 8 bases. Germline V gives CDR1 SNHLY, CDR2 FYNNEI. The CDR3 covers 15 residues. V shed 7 bases and J 6 bases; nucleotides not matched to a gene: 10. The CDR3 loop reads CASTGAGVLSGELFF. Written as DNA, the CDR3 is TGTGCCAGCACCGGAGCGGGAGTCCTTTCCGGGGAGCTGTTTTTT.

This chain links TRBV30 with TRBJ1-1, with no clear D. CDR1 and CDR2 from the germline V gene are GTSNPN and SVGIG (reference sequence). Trimming stripped 1 base from V and 0 bases from J, with 9 bases between. The CDR3 is made up of 14 amino acids. The CDR3 region is CAWSGLLMNTEAFF. Written as DNA, the CDR3 is TGTGCCTGGAGTGGTTTACTCATGAACACTGAAGCTTTCTTT.

The rearrangement joins TRBV27 to TRBJ1-2; no definite D call. The CDR3 is made up of 13 amino acids. The germline CDR1 and CDR2 sequences are MNHEY and SMNVEV (reference sequence). Trimming stripped 3 bases from V and 0 bases from J, with 5 bases between. This chain's CDR3 is CASSLQANYGYTF. The CDR3 nucleotides read TGTGCCAGCAGTTTGCAAGCTAACTATGGCTACACCTTC.

This clone was seen only a few times. This chain connects TRBV7-9 to TRBJ1-2; D is unclear. The V and J ends lost 4 bases and 1 base respectively, with 7 bases between them. Germline V gene sequence: CDR1 SEHNR, CDR2 FQNEAQ (reference sequence). The CDR3 is made up of 13 amino acids. As DNA, the CDR3 is TGTGCCAGCAGCTCCAAGGGTAACTATGGCTACACCTTC. This encodes CASSSKGNYGYTF.

The chain couples TRBV2 to TRBJ2-1; D uncertain. The CDR3 consists of 12 residues. In germline, CDR1 is SNHLY, CDR2 FYNNEI. The V and J ends lost 4 bases and 7 bases respectively, with 8 bases between them. As DNA, the CDR3 is TGTGCCAGCAGTGTTGAGGTAAATGAGCAGTTCTTC. It is translated as CASSVEVNEQFF.

This clone has more than one count but fewer than ten. This chain links TRBV5-1 with TRBJ2-3; no definite D call. Trimming left V 4 bases short and J 3 bases short, with 15 bases between. Per the germline V gene, CDR1 is SGHRS and CDR2 is YFSETQ. The CDR3 totals 15 residues. CDR3 nucleotides: TGCGCCAGCAGCACCGCGTTGACCGGTACAGATACGCAGTATTTT. Residues: CASSTALTGTDTQYF.

This clone was seen ten or more times. The rearrangement links TRBV6-6 to TRBJ1-5; D not resolved. The V end was cut by 3 bases, the J end by 1 base, with 10 bases between. Germline V gene sequence: CDR1 MNHNY, CDR2 SVGAGI (reference sequence). The CDR3 length is 15 residues. As DNA, the CDR3 is TGTGCCAGCAGTTATGAGGGAGGCAGCAATCAGCCCCAGCATTTT. It encodes CASSYEGGSNQPQHF.

The CDR3 nucleotides are TGTGCCAGCTCATCCAAGACAGGGGAAACTGAAGCTTTCTTT. Amino acids: CASSSKTGETEAFF. The gene calls are TRBV18 and TRBJ1-1, with TRBD1 identical over 8 bases. Per the germline V gene, CDR1 is KGHSH and CDR2 is LQKENI. The ends lost 5 bases at V and 5 bases at J; junction bases unmatched: 7. This CDR3 is 14 amino acids long.

V is TRBV7-2 and J is TRBJ1-5, with unresolved D. Germline CDR1 SGHTA, CDR2 FQGNSA. Trimming took off 3 bases at V and 6 bases at J, with 9 bases between the two ends. The CDR3 runs to 13 residues. The CDR3 nucleotides are TGTGCCAGCAGCTTCTGGGCGAGTCAGCCCCAGCATTTT. Protein sequence: CASSFWASQPQHF. Full variable domain (missing parts from reference TRBV7-2 and TRBJ1-5): GAGVSQSPSNKVTEKGKDVELRCDPISGHTALYWYRQSLGQGLEFLIYFQGNSAPDKSGLPSDRFSAERTGGSVSTLTIQRTQQEDSAVYLCASSFWASQPQHFGDGTRLSIL.

There are a few counts of this clone. The chain is built from TRBV7-3 and TRBJ2-1; D gene unclear. Trimming cost V 1 base and J 0 bases, with 10 bases left between them. The length of the CDR3 is 16 residues. From germline, CDR1 is SGHTA and CDR2 FQGTGA. The CDR3 region has the DNA TGTGCCAGCAGCTTAAAGTGGGGAAGCTCCTACAATGAGCAGTTCTTC. Residues: CASSLKWGSSYNEQFF.

This clone was seen only a few times. V gene TRBV19 combines with J gene TRBJ1-1; the D gene is possibly TRBD1 (6 bases). V dropped 6 bases and J dropped 8 bases, with 16 bases sitting between them. The CDR3 covers 13 residues. Germline values: CDR1 LNHDA, CDR2 SQIVND (reference sequence). The CDR3 sequence is CASRRNLDREAFF. CDR3 DNA: TGTGCCAGTAGGCGGAACCTTGACAGGGAAGCTTTCTTT. The variable domain in full, with the rest retrieved from reference TRBV19 and TRBJ1-1, is DGGITQSPKYLFRKEGQNVTLSCEQNLNHDAMYWYRQDPGQGLRLIYYSQIVNDFQKGDIAEGYSVSREKKESFPLTVTSAQKNPTAFYLCASRRNLDREAFFGQGTRLTVV.

This clone was recorded at least ten times. This chain uses TRBV2 with TRBJ1-2, with D uncertain. Germline lookup yields CDR1 SNHLY and CDR2 FYNNEI. The V end lost 6 bases, the J end lost 0 bases, and 2 bases lay between the germline ends. CDR3 size: 11 residues. The CDR3 DNA follows: TGTGCCAGCAGCCCTAACTATGGCTACACCTTC. Translation gives CASSPNYGYTF.

This clone was seen a handful of times. The chain links TRBV5-6 to TRBJ2-1; D is tentatively TRBD1 or TRBD2 (6 bases each). V was shortened by 4 bases and J by 10 bases, with 27 bases between the two germline ends. This CDR3 is 17 amino acids long. Germline values: CDR1 SGHDT, CDR2 YYEEEE. CDR3: CASSTRGADLLNTEQFF. The CDR3 coding sequence is TGTGCCAGCAGCACAAGGGGGGCTGATCTACTAAATACGGAGCAGTTCTTC.

The chain links TRBV27 to TRBJ1-6, with D perhaps matching TRBD1 (6 bases). In germline, CDR1 is MNHEY, CDR2 SMNVEV (reference sequence). Trimming left V 10 bases short and J 0 bases short, with 13 bases between. The CDR3 has 15 amino acids. As DNA, the CDR3 is TGTGCCACCAACGACAGGTTCTCCTATAATTCACCCCTCCACTTT. It specifies CATNDRFSYNSPLHF.

This clone was observed a few times. This chain connects TRBV2 to TRBJ2-3; 11 nucleotides agree with TRBD2. This CDR3 is built from 14 residues. CDR1 and CDR2 (germline): SNHLY, FYNNEI. The V segment lost 6 bases and the J segment 3 bases; nucleotides outside the gene matches: 2. The CDR3, as DNA: TGTGCCAGCAGCTTAGCGGGAGGGACAGATACGCAGTATTTT. Translation gives CASSLAGGTDTQYF.

This clone was seen more than once but under ten times. The rearrangement uses TRBV10-3 and TRBJ1-1; 10 bases fit TRBD1. The CDR3 length is 15 residues. The V and J ends lost 2 bases and 3 bases, in that order; junction bases with no gene match: 3. CDR1 is ENHRY and CDR2 is SYGVKD in the germline V gene. CDR3 protein: CAISEPGQGDTEAFF. In nucleotides, the CDR3 is TGTGCCATCAGTGAGCCTGGACAGGGGGACACTGAAGCTTTCTTT.

This clone was counted between two and nine times. The V call is TRBV7-3, the J call TRBJ2-5; no reliable D call. Between the trimmed V and J ends, which lost 0 bases and 7 bases, there was a span of 12 bases. This CDR3 spans 14 amino acids. Germline assignment: CDR1 SGHTA and CDR2 FQGTGA. DNA of the CDR3: TGTGCCAGCAGCTTAACGGACGTGGTTGGGACCCAGTACTTC. Translated, it gives CASSLTDVVGTQYF. Combining the CDR3 with reference TRBV7-3 and TRBJ2-5 gives the whole variable domain GAGVSQTPSNKVTEKGKYVELRCDPISGHTALYWYRQSLGQGPEFLIYFQGTGAADDSGLPNDRFFAVRPEGSVSTLKIQRTERGDSAVYLCASSLTDVVGTQYFGPGTRLLVL.

This clone has only a few counts. The gene calls are TRBV7-9 and TRBJ2-2; 7 nucleotides line up with TRBD2. V dropped 8 bases and J dropped 6; count of bases not matched to a gene: 9. This CDR3 has 14 amino acids. Looked up from germline, CDR1 is SEHNR and CDR2 is FQNEAQ (reference sequence). CDR3 residues: CASGKAGSPGELFF. The CDR3 DNA sequence: TGTGCCAGCGGTAAAGCGGGGTCCCCCGGGGAGCTGTTTTTT.

In its sample, this clone was seen many times. The chain is built from TRBV6-1 and TRBJ2-7; the match to TRBD1 covers 9 bases. The CDR3 contains 12 residues. With 9 bases clipped from V and 5 bases from J, the junction kept 5 bases outside the gene matches. The germline gives CDR1 MNHNS, CDR2 SASEGT. The CDR3 DNA follows: TGTGCCAGTGGGACAGGGCTCGACGAGCAGTACTTC. Its protein is CASGTGLDEQYF.

The genes are TRBV4-2 and TRBJ1-4; TRBD1 matches 7 bases. The CDR3 is 18 residues long. Losses at the gene ends were 0 bases for V and 4 bases for J; bases not matched to a gene: 11. Germline CDR1 LGHNA, CDR2 YNFKEQ. CDR3 sequence: CASSQEAAPGQSNEKLFF. The CDR3 nucleotides read TGTGCCAGCAGCCAAGAGGCGGCCCCGGGACAGAGTAATGAAAAACTGTTTTTT.

A few counts support this clone. V gene TRBV7-8 combines with J gene TRBJ1-4; 7 bases are shared with TRBD1. CDR1 SGHVS and CDR2 FQNEAQ come from the germline V gene. Trimming cost V 5 bases and J 7 bases; bases outside gene matches: 13. This CDR3 is built from 16 residues. The CDR3 DNA reads as TGTGCCAGCAGCGCTGGGACAGTCCTTGGTGGTGAAAAACTGTTTTTT. This codes for CASSAGTVLGGEKLFF.